Following are 31 T cell receptor beta chains from one sample sequenced in a study of T-cell memory formation after mild COVID-19. TCRdb ran MiXCR on the 5' RACE reads and lists one entry per CDR3 protein. The repertoire holds hundreds of thousands of distinct CDR3 sequences, with roughly a quarter as singletons. Sequencing was performed on PBMCs or a T cell subset sorted from them (not recorded which). All receptors come from an adult woman who had mild COVID-19 (a few samples of this study predate the infection). Cell type and time point are not known.

This clonotype was seen only a few times. The chain uses TRBV4-1 and TRBJ1-5, with no clear D. The CDR3 sequence is 12 residues long. Germline CDR1 is MGHRA and CDR2 is YSYEKL. The V gene lost 2 bases and the J gene lost 4 bases, with 3 bases spanning the gap. The CDR3 DNA sequence: TGCGCCAGCAGCCAACCGAATCAGCCCCAGCATTTT. Translation: CASSQPNQPQHF.

The chain links TRBV5-1 to TRBJ1-4; no clear D gene. Trimming stripped 0 bases from V and 6 bases from J, with 6 bases between. The V gene's germline CDR1 is SGHRS and CDR2 YFSETQ. This CDR3 comprises 13 residues. The CDR3 sequence: CASSLGGDEKLFF. CDR3 DNA: TGCGCCAGCAGCTTGGGGGGTGATGAAAAACTGTTTTTT.

The gene calls are TRBV7-9 and TRBJ2-5; 7 bases match TRBD1. The CDR3 has 15 amino acids. J lost 5 bases, V lost 5 bases, and 11 bases had no gene match. Germline CDR1 reads SEHNR; CDR2 reads FQNEAQ (reference sequence). The CDR3 DNA reads as TGTGCCAGCAGCCCGAGAGACAGGGTCTTGGAGACCCAGTACTTC. Protein product: CASSPRDRVLETQYF.

The table lists this clonotype with many counts. V usage is TRBV2 and J usage is TRBJ2-7, with 8 bases matching TRBD2. This CDR3 is built from 15 residues. CDR1 SNHLY and CDR2 FYNNEI come from the germline V gene. J lost 2 bases, V lost 0 bases, and 3 bases had no gene match. For the CDR3, the DNA is TGTGCCAGCAGTGAAGCACGAGCGGGGGCCTACGAGCAGTACTTC. Its translation: CASSEARAGAYEQYF.

The V and J genes are TRBV11-2 and TRBJ1-4, with D possibly being TRBD1 (6 bases). This CDR3 spans 15 amino acids. V lost 1 base and J lost 10, with 16 bases in between. Germline CDR1 reads SGHAT; CDR2 reads FQNNGV. The CDR3, as DNA: TGTGCCAGCAGCTTAGTGGAACAGGGCCCGGGAAAACTGTTTTTT. This encodes CASSLVEQGPGKLFF. Together with reference TRBV11-2 and TRBJ1-4, the CDR3 gives the full variable domain: EAGVAQSPRYKIIEKRQSVAFWCNPISGHATLYWYQQILGQGPKLLIQFQNNGVVDDSQLPKDRFSAERLKGVDSTLKIQPAKLEDSAVYLCASSLVEQGPGKLFFGSGTQLSVL.

In this sample, this clonotype turned up a few times. The chain combines TRBV4-3 with TRBJ2-1; 10 nucleotides match TRBD2. With 2 bases clipped from V and 3 bases from J, the junction kept 4 bases outside the gene matches. The CDR3 contains 16 residues. Germline CDR1 and CDR2: LGHNA and YSLEER. CDR3 nucleotides: TGCGCCAGCAGCCAATCAGCGGGAGGGATCTACAATGAGCAGTTCTTC. Translation: CASSQSAGGIYNEQFF.

V usage is TRBV25-1 and J usage is TRBJ1-1, with 9 bases identical to TRBD1. CDR1 is MGHDK and CDR2 is SYGVNS in the germline V gene. The length of the CDR3 is 15 residues. Trimming at V came to 9 bases and at J to 2 bases, leaving 10 bases not matched to a gene. Written as DNA, the CDR3 is TGTGCCAGTATTGGGACAGGGCGTCATAACACTGAAGCTTTCTTT. Protein sequence: CASIGTGRHNTEAFF. Full variable domain (rest looked up from reference TRBV25-1 and TRBJ1-1): EADIYQTPRYLVIGTGKKITLECSQTMGHDKMYWYQQDPGMELHLIHYSYGVNSTEKGDLSSESTVSRIRTEHFPLTLESARPSHTSQYLCASIGTGRHNTEAFFGQGTRLTVV.

This clonotype has more than one count but fewer than ten. The genes are TRBV18 and TRBJ2-7; D uncertain. From germline, CDR1 is KGHSH and CDR2 LQKENI. The CDR3 length is 12 residues. The ends were cut back, 6 bases at V and 5 bases at J, with 11 bases in the middle. The CDR3 nucleotides are TGTGCCAGCTCGCCGGTCGGACACGAGCAGTACTTC. Translating it yields CASSPVGHEQYF.

This clonotype showed up just a few times. The rearrangement joins TRBV6-5 to TRBJ2-2; 9 nucleotides align to TRBD1. The germline V gene has CDR1 MNHEY and CDR2 SVGAGI. The CDR3 runs to 15 residues. With 6 bases clipped from V and 5 bases from J, the junction kept 7 bases outside the gene matches. In DNA form, the CDR3 reads TGTGCCAGCAGACTTGGGACAGGGTATACCGGGGAGCTGTTTTTT. It yields the protein CASRLGTGYTGELFF.

This clonotype was observed a few times. This sequence joins TRBV7-9 and TRBJ1-1; D remains ambiguous. Trimming removed 4 bases at V and 6 bases at J, with 12 bases between. Germline V gene sequence: CDR1 SEHNR, CDR2 FQNEAQ (reference sequence). The CDR3 totals 13 residues. The CDR3 DNA reads TGTGCCAGCAGCTCCTCTTGGTCCCCTGAAGCTTTCTTT. It is translated as CASSSSWSPEAFF.

This clonotype occurred a few times. This chain connects TRBV7-2 to TRBJ2-7; possible D gene TRBD2, 6 bases. V was trimmed by 7 bases and J by 3 bases, leaving 19 bases between them. The CDR3 totals 15 residues. CDR1 is SGHTA, CDR2 FQGNSA, per germline. This chain's CDR3 is CASNMHAGGNYEQYF. The CDR3 DNA reads as TGTGCCAGCAATATGCATGCCGGGGGAAACTACGAGCAGTACTTC.

This clonotype was picked up a small number of times. This chain connects TRBV2 to TRBJ1-2; TRBD1 matches at 9 bases. The CDR3 has 18 residues. The germline V gene has CDR1 SNHLY and CDR2 FYNNEI. V dropped 7 bases and J dropped 6; count of bases not matched to a gene: 21. The CDR3 DNA reads as TGTGCCAGCAACCGGCTGGCAGGGACAGGGATTTCCGCGGATGGCTACACCTTC. Translating gives CASNRLAGTGISADGYTF. Full variable domain (missing parts from reference TRBV2 and TRBJ1-2): EPEVTQTPSHQVTQMGQEVILRCVPISNHLYFYWYRQILGQKVEFLVSFYNNEISEKSEIFDDQFSVERPDGSNFTLKIRSTKLEDSAMYFCASNRLAGTGISADGYTFGSGTRLTVV.

V gene TRBV11-1 combines with J gene TRBJ2-3; possibly TRBD1 or TRBD2 for D (5 bases each). This CDR3 region has 15 residues. V lost 3 bases and J 0 bases, leaving 10 bases between the germline ends. Germline-derived CDR1 and CDR2 are SGHAT and FQDESV (reference sequence). The CDR3, as DNA: TGTGCCAGCAGCTTCGGGACGGGTAGCACAGATACGCAGTATTTT. It is translated as CASSFGTGSTDTQYF. Full variable domain (rest looked up from reference TRBV11-1 and TRBJ2-3): EAEVAQSPRYKITEKSQAVAFWCDPISGHATLYWYRQILGQGPELLVQFQDESVVDDSQLPKDRFSAERLKGVDSTLKIQPAELGDSAMYLCASSFGTGSTDTQYFGPGTRLTVL.

The gene calls are TRBV29-1 and TRBJ2-2; D may be TRBD1 (5 bases). This CDR3 has 12 amino acids. Germline V gene lookup returns CDR1 SQVTM and CDR2 ANQGSEA. The V end lost 7 bases, the J end lost 6 bases, and 12 bases lay between the germline ends. This chain's CDR3 is CSGTHLAGELFF. For the CDR3, the DNA is TGCAGCGGGACACATCTGGCCGGGGAGCTGTTTTTT.

This chain connects TRBV2 to TRBJ1-1; no reliable D call. Trimming took 6 bases from V and 5 from J, leaving 16 bases between them. Germline CDR1 is SNHLY and CDR2 is FYNNEI. This CDR3 is built from 14 residues. This chain's CDR3 is CASRTLRGRTEAFF. CDR3 nucleotide sequence: TGTGCCAGCAGAACCCTCCGGGGAAGGACTGAAGCTTTCTTT.

There are a few counts of this clonotype. The chain uses TRBV9 and TRBJ1-5; D is undetermined. Trimming stripped 1 base from V and 2 bases from J, with 7 bases between. The CDR3 runs to 14 residues. Germline V gene lookup returns CDR1 SGDLS and CDR2 YYNGEE. DNA of the CDR3: TGTGCCAGCAGCGTATCAGGCGGCAATCAGCCCCAGCATTTT. Translated, it gives CASSVSGGNQPQHF.

CDR3 sequence: CASSPIRGNQPQHF. The CDR3 nucleotides are TGTGCCAGCAGCCCTATCAGGGGCAATCAGCCCCAGCATTTT. This sequence joins TRBV7-8 and TRBJ1-5, with TRBD1 as a possible D gene (5 bases). This CDR3 has 14 amino acids. From germline, CDR1 is SGHVS and CDR2 FQNEAQ. Trimming cost V 5 bases and J 2 bases, with 10 bases left between them.

The V gene is TRBV10-3, the J gene TRBJ2-3; possible D gene TRBD1, 5 bases. Germline loops: CDR1 ENHRY, CDR2 SYGVKD. V lost 8 bases and J lost 2, with 11 bases in between. The CDR3 contains 13 residues. This chain's CDR3 is CAIGAVLTDTQYF. Written as DNA, the CDR3 is TGTGCCATCGGGGCAGTCCTCACAGATACGCAGTATTTT.

Many counts were recorded for this clonotype. The J gene is TRBJ2-1, the V gene TRBV24-1; D might be TRBD2 (6 bases). The CDR3 has 14 amino acids. Looked up from germline, CDR1 is KGHDR and CDR2 is SFDVKD. V was shortened by 4 bases and J by 12 bases, with 18 bases between the two germline ends. The CDR3 region has the DNA TGTGCCACCAGTGACATAGCGGAGAGAGGTGGGCAGTTCTTC. It yields the protein CATSDIAERGGQFF.

Only a few counts were recorded for this clonotype. The chain combines TRBV12-3 or TRBV12-4 with TRBJ1-5, with no clear D. V was pared by 5 bases and J by 3 bases, with 17 bases between. The CDR3 contains 16 residues. CDR3 nucleotide sequence: TGTGCCAGCAGTCCTGAGGGTGTGGGCTTCAATCAGCCCCAGCATTTT. Its translation: CASSPEGVGFNQPQHF.

The table lists this clonotype with a few counts. The V call is TRBV7-2, the J call TRBJ1-1; possibly TRBD1 for D (5 bases). The CDR3 runs to 13 residues. Trimming removed 1 base at V and 13 bases at J, with 16 bases between. The germline V gene encodes CDR1 SGHTA and CDR2 FQGNSA. As DNA, the CDR3 is TGTGCCAGCAGCTTAGTAACGGGGCCGTCGCGTTTCTTT. This codes for CASSLVTGPSRFF.

V usage is TRBV6-2 or TRBV6-3 and J usage is TRBJ2-1; 7 bases are a match to TRBD1. The germline V gene has CDR1 MNHEY and CDR2 SVGEGT. V was pared by 6 bases and J by 5 bases, with 19 bases of the junction left unmatched. The CDR3 totals 18 residues. CDR3 protein: CASSHLTFDRVSNNEQFF. CDR3 DNA: TGTGCCAGCAGCCACCTCACCTTCGACAGGGTTAGTAACAATGAGCAGTTCTTC.

The CDR3 DNA reads as TGTGCCACCAGTGATTACGGACTAGCGGGAGGGCCTAGCACAGATACGCAGTATTTT. Its translation: CATSDYGLAGGPSTDTQYF. The chain employs TRBV24-1 and TRBJ2-3; TRBD2 matches 15 bases. With 2 bases clipped from V and 0 bases from J, the junction kept 5 bases outside the gene matches. Germline lookup yields CDR1 KGHDR and CDR2 SFDVKD. The CDR3 contains 19 residues.

The CDR3 reads CASSQDWGAPQETQYF. The CDR3 nucleotides read TGCGCCAGCAGCCAAGATTGGGGGGCTCCTCAAGAGACCCAGTACTTC. The chain employs TRBV4-1 and TRBJ2-5, with D possibly being TRBD1 or TRBD2 (6 bases each). The CDR3 is 16 amino acids. Germline CDR1 reads MGHRA; CDR2 reads YSYEKL. The V and J ends lost 0 bases and 2 bases respectively, with 13 bases between them.

The chain employs TRBV12-3 or TRBV12-4 and TRBJ1-2, with 8 positions matching TRBD1. The junction had 17 bases not matched to a gene; V was cut back by 4 bases and J by 4 bases. CDR3 length equals 18 residues. The CDR3 protein is CASSSPGRQGALPYGYTF. The DNA of the CDR3 is TGTGCCAGCAGTTCGCCGGGGAGGCAGGGGGCGCTTCCCTATGGCTACACCTTC.

CDR3 in amino acids: CASSPRTGITGELFF. The DNA of the CDR3 is TGTGCCAGCAGTCCACGGACAGGGATCACCGGGGAGCTGTTTTTT. The rearrangement uses TRBV12-3 or TRBV12-4 and TRBJ2-2; 8 bases fit TRBD1. The V segment lost 5 bases and the J segment 4 bases; nucleotides outside the gene matches: 6. This CDR3 is built from 15 residues.

This CDR3 is CASSSIWTPVVSGDTEAFF. DNA of the CDR3: TGTGCCAGCAGTTCAATCTGGACCCCAGTCGTGTCAGGAGACACTGAAGCTTTCTTT. The chain employs TRBV28 and TRBJ1-1; D unresolved. V was clipped by 4 bases and J by 3 bases, with 27 bases between them. This CDR3 is built from 19 residues. Germline loops: CDR1 MDHEN, CDR2 SYDVKM.

The chain has TRBV6-5 and TRBJ1-4; perhaps TRBD1 as D (5 bases). With 6 bases removed from V and 0 bases from J, the gap between germline ends came to 14 bases. CDR1 and CDR2 (germline): MNHEY, SVGAGI. The CDR3 length is 16 residues. The CDR3 spells CASSPGTATTNEKLFF. For the CDR3, the DNA is TGTGCCAGCAGCCCCGGGACTGCAACAACTAATGAAAAACTGTTTTTT.

The chain couples TRBV10-3 to TRBJ2-5; 8 bases agree with TRBD2. CDR1 is ENHRY, CDR2 SYGVKD, per germline. With 0 bases clipped from V and 5 bases from J, the junction kept 2 bases outside the gene matches. CDR3 length: 14 amino acids. The chain's CDR3 is CAISESSGGETQYF. In DNA form, the CDR3 reads TGTGCCATCAGTGAGTCGTCGGGAGGGGAGACCCAGTACTTC.

V usage is TRBV23-1 and J usage is TRBJ1-4; D is unresolved. Being an ORF, TRBV23-1 has a function that is uncertain. This CDR3 has 15 amino acids. V was shortened by 6 bases and J by 5 bases, with 16 bases between the two germline ends. Here the CDR3 reads CASSRTSAVNEKLFF. The CDR3 DNA follows: TGCGCCAGCAGCCGAACCTCGGCAGTAAATGAAAAACTGTTTTTT.

This clonotype appeared many times. This rearrangement joins TRBV7-3 to TRBJ2-5, with 7 bases matching TRBD2. Germline V lookup: CDR1 SGHTA, CDR2 FQGTGA. After removal of 5 bases from V and 4 bases from J, the junction contained 10 bases not matched to a gene. The CDR3 loop spans 15 amino acids. CDR3 coding DNA: TGTGCCAGCAGCCCCGGGGAGGGGAGGATAGAGACCCAGTACTTC. The encoded protein is CASSPGEGRIETQYF.